This T cell receptor (beta chain) was captured in a study of monozygotic twins with inflammatory bowel disease. The study's findings and limits: Against healthy co-twins, IBD patients had lower TCRbeta diversity (measured by inverse Simpson).

Per individual sample, eight separate reactions were used to make cDNA. TCRdb re-called the 5' RACE reads; every CDR3 protein appears as one record, without DNA. The sample includes more than 300,000 distinct CDR3 sequences. As for this clonotype: Its specificity is not known.

The CDR3 spans 17 residues. Input material: blood. The J gene is TRBJ2-3, the V gene TRBV21-1; the D call of TRBD1 rests on TCRdb alone, since no DNA is present to check it. TRBV21-1 is designated a pseudogene. This sequence was found in a human donor with ulcerative colitis or Crohn's disease, or a healthy co-twin of an affected twin (not recorded which). CDR3 amino acids: CASSKARTGESTDTQYF.